Below, 27 T cell receptor beta chains from the same sample are listed, as sequenced in a study of cytomegalovirus exposure and HLA in healthy donors. PCR used 60 Vbeta primers and 13 Jbeta primers. The assay was immunoSEQ multiplex PCR, and TCRdb's table has in-frame clones only and misses some. The table shows more than 80,000 clones, with more than 60% occurring only once. Material: PBMCs. These receptors were taken from a human donor in good health.

The chain has TRBV6-4 and TRBJ2-2; 7 nucleotides agree with TRBD1. The germline V gene encodes CDR1 MRHNA and CDR2 SNTAGT. The CDR3 loop spans 15 amino acids. Trimming cost V 3 bases and J 4 bases; bases outside gene matches: 5. The CDR3 nucleotides are TGTGCCAGCAGTGAACTACAGGGGTTCACCGGGGAGCTGTTTTTT. This translates into CASSELQGFTGELFF.

This rearrangement joins TRBV30 to TRBJ2-5; tentatively, D is TRBD2 (5 bases). The J call is doubtful: the DNA matches TRBJ2-7 better. The germline CDR1 and CDR2 sequences are GTSNPN and SVGIG (reference sequence). The CDR3 has 13 residues. As DNA, the CDR3 is TGTGCCTGGAGTGTACGAGGGTTCCACGAGCAGTACTTC. Translating it yields CAWSVRGFHEQYF.

The rearrangement joins TRBV19 to TRBJ2-3; D might be TRBD2 (6 bases). This CDR3 is built from 13 residues. V shed 5 bases and J shed 15 bases, with 21 bases lying between them. In germline, CDR1 is LNHDA, CDR2 SQIVND (reference sequence). The CDR3 coding sequence is TGTGCCAGTAGTTCAGGGACTCCCTATTCGCCCTATTTT. Translating it yields CASSSGTPYSPYF.

The V and J genes are TRBV27 and TRBJ2-3; tentative D call: TRBD1 (5 bases). Trimming took 1 base from V and 3 from J, leaving 17 bases between them. This CDR3 has 17 amino acids. The germline V gene encodes CDR1 MNHEY and CDR2 SMNVEV (reference sequence). The CDR3 bases are TGTGCCAGCAGTTTATTTTGGCAGGGCAGTCGGACAGATACGCAGTATTTT. Translation: CASSLFWQGSRTDTQYF.

The rearrangement links TRBV5-1 to TRBJ1-5, with 7 bases fitting TRBD1. The CDR3 covers 13 residues. V dropped 5 bases and J dropped 4; count of bases not matched to a gene: 3. The V gene's germline CDR1 is SGHRS and CDR2 YFSETQ. This CDR3 is CASSRDSNQPQHF. The CDR3 DNA follows: TGCGCCAGCAGTAGGGACAGTAATCAGCCCCAGCATTTT.

The rearrangement joins TRBV7-2 to TRBJ1-1, with D hard to call. V was pared by 7 bases and J by 2 bases, with 11 bases between. Germline CDR1 is SGHTA and CDR2 is FQGNSA. The CDR3 totals 13 residues. CDR3 in DNA: TGTGCCAGCACCCTGTATTCCAACACTGAAGCTTTCTTT. Translated: CASTLYSNTEAFF.

This clone was seen a few times. The chain carries TRBV5-8 and TRBJ1-1; TRBD1 matches at 7 bases. V lost 0 bases, J lost 0 bases, and 5 bases stayed unmatched. CDR3 length: 16 residues. Germline CDR1 SGHTS, CDR2 YDEGEE. CDR3 sequence (DNA): TGTGCCAGCAGCTTGGTCCACAGGGGTCTGAACACTGAAGCTTTCTTT. Its translation is CASSLVHRGLNTEAFF.

V gene TRBV18 combines with J gene TRBJ1-2; no definite D call. Germline-derived CDR1 and CDR2 are KGHSH and LQKENI. The germline V and J ends were trimmed by 4 bases and 8 bases, with 14 bases remaining between them. This CDR3 spans 13 amino acids. The CDR3 DNA reads as TGTGCCAGCTCACTCTCTCGGCAGGAAGGCTACACCTTC. It translates to CASSLSRQEGYTF.

V gene TRBV11-2 combines with J gene TRBJ2-1, with TRBD2 matching over 16 bases. The junction had 0 bases not matched to a gene; V was cut back by 0 bases and J by 1 base. The CDR3 has 18 residues. Germline-derived CDR1 and CDR2 are SGHAT and FQNNGV. The CDR3 sequence: CASSLEGLAGGSYNEQFF. The DNA for the CDR3 is TGTGCCAGCAGCTTAGAGGGACTAGCGGGGGGGTCCTACAATGAGCAGTTCTTC. The full variable domain, with the rest looked up from reference TRBV11-2 and TRBJ2-1, is EAGVAQSPRYKIIEKRQSVAFWCNPISGHATLYWYQQILGQGPKLLIQFQNNGVVDDSQLPKDRFSAERLKGVDSTLKIQPAKLEDSAVYLCASSLEGLAGGSYNEQFFGPGTRLTVL.

The chain combines TRBV6-1 with TRBJ1-5; 7 nucleotides align to TRBD1. V dropped 10 bases and J dropped 0; count of bases not matched to a gene: 6. Germline-derived CDR1 and CDR2 are MNHNS and SASEGT. The CDR3 length is 14 residues. The DNA for the CDR3 is TGTGCCATACAGGGGATGTATAGCAATCAGCCCCAGCATTTT. Protein product: CAIQGMYSNQPQHF.

This chain uses TRBV5-6 with TRBJ2-5; 7 bases are shared with TRBD1. The trim removed 4 bases at V and 1 base at J, leaving 4 bases unmatched. Per germline, CDR1 SGHDT and CDR2 YYEEEE. The CDR3 spans 14 residues. This CDR3 reads CASSIGQVQETQYF. The CDR3 DNA reads TGTGCCAGCAGCATAGGACAGGTCCAAGAGACCCAGTACTTC.

The chain links TRBV19 to TRBJ1-5; perhaps TRBD1 as D (6 bases). The CDR3 sequence is 18 residues long. Germline values: CDR1 LNHDA, CDR2 SQIVND (reference sequence). The V gene lost 6 bases and the J gene lost 7 bases, with 28 bases spanning the gap. CDR3 DNA: TGTGCCAGTAGGACCCACTGGGGGGGCACCCTCCGTGGGCAGCCCCAGCATTTT. Its protein product is CASRTHWGGTLRGQPQHF.

As DNA, the CDR3 is TGTGCCAGCAGCTGGGGGGGTTCCTACGAGCAGTACTTC. Protein product: CASSWGGSYEQYF. This sequence joins TRBV11-2 and TRBJ2-7; 7 nucleotides agree with TRBD2. The length of the CDR3 is 13 residues. The germline gives CDR1 SGHAT, CDR2 FQNNGV. The V gene end was trimmed by 4 bases and the J gene end by 1 base; junction bases not matched to a gene: 1.

The chain employs TRBV19 and TRBJ2-7; 9 bases are shared with TRBD1. The V and J ends lost 4 bases and 2 bases, in that order; junction bases with no gene match: 9. The germline V gene has CDR1 LNHDA and CDR2 SQIVND (reference sequence). There are 16 residues in the CDR3. The CDR3 region is CASSKLRTGETYEQYF. The CDR3 DNA reads as TGTGCCAGTAGTAAACTACGGACAGGGGAAACCTACGAGCAGTACTTC.

The V gene is TRBV27, the J gene TRBJ2-3; TRBD2 agrees at 11 bases. Looked up from germline, CDR1 is MNHEY and CDR2 is SMNVEV (reference sequence). The CDR3 has 17 residues. With V trimmed by 7 bases and J by 2 bases, 11 bases remained unmatched. The CDR3, as DNA: TGTGCCAGCAACTTCCCCGGGACTAGCGGACCCACAGATACGCAGTATTTT. Encoded protein: CASNFPGTSGPTDTQYF.

The chain carries TRBV10-1 and TRBJ2-3; D ambiguous. The CDR3 contains 11 residues. Looked up from germline, CDR1 is WNHNN and CDR2 is SYGVQD (reference sequence). V lost 5 bases to trimming and J lost 4 bases, with 4 bases between them. The CDR3 protein is CASSRADTQYF. CDR3 DNA sequence: TGCGCCAGCAGTCGGGCAGATACGCAGTATTTT.

CDR3 residues: CASSDSTGTANEQFF. CDR3 in DNA: TGCGCCAGCAGTGATTCCACCGGGACAGCGAATGAGCAGTTCTTC. This chain uses TRBV10-1 with TRBJ2-1, with TRBD1 matching over 7 bases. Germline CDR1 WNHNN, CDR2 SYGVQD (reference sequence). This CDR3 region has 15 residues. With V trimmed by 3 bases and J by 7 bases, 9 bases remained unmatched.

The chain employs TRBV14 and TRBJ2-1, with TRBD2 identical over 9 bases. The CDR3 consists of 15 residues. Germline V gives CDR1 SGHDN, CDR2 FVKESK. The junction had 6 bases not matched to a gene; V was cut back by 5 bases and J by 4 bases. CDR3 sequence: CASSERTSAYNEQFF. The CDR3 nucleotides are TGTGCCAGCAGCGAGCGGACTAGCGCGTACAATGAGCAGTTCTTC.

The chain uses TRBV19 and TRBJ2-5; perhaps TRBD2 as D (7 bases). The CDR3 extends over 12 amino acids. Germline V gene sequence: CDR1 LNHDA, CDR2 SQIVND (reference sequence). Between the trimmed V and J ends, which lost 0 bases and 11 bases, there was a span of 10 bases. The CDR3, as DNA: TGTGCCAGTAGTATAGAGGGGGGGCGACAGTACTTC. As protein: CASSIEGGRQYF.

The V call is TRBV6-5, the J call TRBJ2-7, with 7 positions matching TRBD2. From germline, CDR1 is MNHEY and CDR2 SVGAGI. J was trimmed by 6 bases and V by 6 bases; bases with no gene match: 11. The CDR3 is 14 residues long. CDR3 coding DNA: TGTGCCAGCAGACTACTAGCGTCGAGTGGCGAGCAGTACTTC. Its translation: CASRLLASSGEQYF.

A note on this clone: The same CDR3 can be traced to other DNA sequences in this sample. The genes are TRBV18 and TRBJ1-5; TRBD1 might be the D (6 bases). Germline-derived CDR1 and CDR2 are KGHSH and LQKENI. This CDR3 is 14 amino acids long. V gave up 3 bases and J gave up 6 bases, with 12 bases separating them. For the CDR3, the DNA is TGTGCCAGCTCACCCGACAGGAGTGTTCAGCCCCAGCATTTT. Translated, it gives CASSPDRSVQPQHF.

The J gene is TRBJ2-7, the V gene TRBV29-1; possibly TRBD1 for D (5 bases). The CDR3 is 14 amino acids. The V end was cut by 2 bases, the J end by 5 bases, with 16 bases between. The germline V gene has CDR1 SQVTM and CDR2 ANQGSEA. The CDR3 is CSVETFQGVNEQYF. CDR3 nucleotide sequence: TGCAGCGTTGAAACCTTCCAGGGCGTCAACGAGCAGTACTTC.

The V gene is TRBV5-5, the J gene TRBJ2-1, with D uncertain. Trimming shortened V by 4 bases and J by 0 bases, and 11 bases separated the two germline ends. This CDR3 has 15 residues. The germline V gene encodes CDR1 SGHKS and CDR2 YYEKEE (reference sequence). CDR3 loop: CASSRPESSYNEQFF. CDR3 nucleotide sequence: TGTGCCAGCAGCCGCCCCGAGAGCTCCTACAATGAGCAGTTCTTC.

For this clone: Other DNA sequences in this specimen translate into the identical CDR3. The chain couples TRBV5-1 to TRBJ2-3; 9 bases match TRBD1. This CDR3 has 15 residues. V gave up 0 bases and J gave up 4 bases; unmatched junction bases: 3. The germline gives CDR1 SGHRS, CDR2 YFSETQ. The CDR3 is CASSLAGTGSDTQYF. CDR3 DNA sequence: TGCGCCAGCAGCTTGGCCGGGACAGGGTCAGATACGCAGTATTTT.

V is TRBV2 and J is TRBJ2-3; TRBD1 is a possible D gene (6 bases). This CDR3 has 16 amino acids. V was trimmed by 6 bases and J by 5 bases, leaving 21 bases between them. Germline V gene sequence: CDR1 SNHLY, CDR2 FYNNEI. The CDR3 DNA is TGTGCCAGCAGAGGTGCCAGGGGCTCGATTCGAGATACGCAGTATTTT. The encoded protein is CASRGARGSIRDTQYF.

The rearrangement uses TRBV6-5 and TRBJ2-7; possible D gene TRBD2, 6 bases. V was trimmed by 0 bases and J by 7 bases, leaving 13 bases between them. The CDR3 consists of 14 residues. The germline CDR1 and CDR2 sequences are MNHEY and SVGAGI. The chain's CDR3 is CASSYSTLAREQYF. In nucleotides, the CDR3 is TGTGCCAGCAGTTACTCGACTCTAGCGAGAGAGCAGTACTTC.

This chain joins TRBV18 and TRBJ2-7; D is uncertain. In germline, CDR1 is KGHSH, CDR2 LQKENI. V was pared by 1 base and J by 2 bases, with 9 bases between. The CDR3 is 14 residues long. CDR3 coding DNA: TGTGCCAGCTCACCACGGAGAAGTCCCTACGAGCAGTACTTC. It specifies CASSPRRSPYEQYF.